Listed below are T cell receptor beta chains from one sample, sequenced in a study of response to subunit inactivated influenza vaccine. TCRdb passed the RT-PCR reads through MiXCR, listing each CDR3 protein once. The sample has around 540,000 distinct CDR3 sequences, over 9.5% seen once. Sequenced material: PBMCs from blood, taken on the day of vaccination. Receptor source: a man aged 50 or older who received an inactivated influenza vaccine. Each CDR3 is given with its conserved first and last residue. The D gene is left open where the match is weak. A clone size is listed for some rows: how often the clone was seen (once, few, many), or a class if it is expanded.

TRBV4-2	TRBD2	TRBJ2-1	-	CASSQGLAGGTRINEQFF	TGTGCCAGCAGCCAGGGACTAGCGGGAGGCACGAGGATAAATGAGCAGTTCTTC
TRBV27	-	TRBJ2-2	-	CASSSRSSGTGELFF	TGTGCCAGCAGTTCGAGGTCATCGGGAACCGGGGAGCTGTTTTTT
TRBV25-1	-	TRBJ1-2	few	CASSGGSGYTF	TGTGCCAGCAGTGGAGGGAGTGGCTACACCTTC
TRBV20-1	TRBD2	TRBJ2-1	-	CSAQRIGSGANRYEQFF	TGCAGTGCCCAAAGAATTGGTAGCGGGGCGAACAGGTATGAGCAGTTCTTC
TRBV12-3/TRBV12-4	TRBD2	TRBJ2-7	-	CASSWDPGLADPHEQYF	TGTGCCAGCAGTTGGGATCCTGGACTAGCGGATCCTCACGAGCAGTACTTC
TRBV5-1	-	TRBJ2-1	few	CASSGGTQRNEQFF	TGCGCCAGCAGCGGCGGGACTCAGAGGAATGAGCAGTTCTTC
TRBV30	-	TRBJ2-7	few	CAWSPQGNEQYF	TGTGCCTGGAGCCCCCAGGGTAACGAGCAGTACTTC
TRBV7-3	-	TRBJ2-1	many	CASTGPTSNEQFF	TGTGCCTCTACCGGGCCCACTTCCAATGAGCAGTTCTTC
TRBV19	-	TRBJ1-2	-	CASSIRGKGYTF	TGTGCCAGTAGTATCCGAGGGAAAGGCTACACCTTC
TRBV3-1	-	TRBJ1-2	-	CASSHLAGIRYGYTF	TGTGCCAGCAGCCATTTAGCAGGGATTCGCTATGGCTACACCTTC
TRBV7-2	-	TRBJ2-1	few	CASSSTRNEQFF	TGTGCCAGCAGCTCTACCCGAAATGAGCAGTTCTTC
TRBV5-1	-	TRBJ2-2	many	CASSLARGDNTGELFF	TGCGCCAGCAGCTTGGCTCGCGGGGATAACACCGGGGAGCTGTTTTTT
TRBV6-1	TRBD1	TRBJ2-1	many	CASSKTFGTGVIEQFF	TGTGCCAGCAGTAAAACCTTCGGGACAGGGGTAATTGAGCAGTTCTTC
TRBV6-1	TRBD1	TRBJ2-1	-	CASRASGTGYNEQFF	TGTGCCAGCAGAGCTTCCGGGACAGGGTACAATGAGCAGTTCTTC
TRBV5-1	TRBD2	TRBJ2-5	-	CASSAGLAETQYF	TGCGCCAGCAGCGCGGGACTAGCGGAGACCCAGTACTTC
TRBV6-5	-	TRBJ2-2	-	CASSYGINTGELFF	TGTGCCAGCAGTTACGGGATTAACACCGGGGAGCTGTTTTTT
TRBV30	-	TRBJ2-7	-	CAWSQGYEQYF	TGTGCCTGGAGTCAGGGCTACGAGCAGTACTTC
TRBV10-2	TRBD1	TRBJ2-5	few	CASSRGQKETQYF	TGCGCCAGCAGTCGGGGACAGAAAGAGACCCAGTACTTC
TRBV28	-	TRBJ2-7	-	CASSLMALSYEQYF	TGTGCCAGCAGTTTAATGGCTCTATCCTACGAGCAGTACTTC
TRBV2	-	TRBJ2-5	few	CASSEGEALKETQYF	TGTGCCAGCAGTGAAGGGGAGGCCCTCAAAGAGACCCAGTACTTC
TRBV6-1	-	TRBJ2-3	-	CASRTAWGDTQYF	TGTGCCAGCAGAACAGCCTGGGGAGATACGCAGTATTTT
TRBV2	-	TRBJ2-3	-	CASSDPTDSDTQYF	TGTGCCAGCAGTGACCCGACAGATTCAGATACGCAGTATTTT
TRBV11-2	-	TRBJ2-5	few	CASSSWNGETQYF	TGTGCCAGCAGCTCCTGGAACGGTGAGACCCAGTACTTC
TRBV20-1	-	TRBJ2-1	many	CSASIHYNEQFF	TGCAGTGCTAGTATCCATTACAATGAGCAGTTCTTC
TRBV24-1	-	TRBJ2-2	-	CATSRGANTGELFF	TGTGCCACCAGTCGAGGGGCCAACACCGGGGAGCTGTTTTTT
TRBV6-5	TRBD1	TRBJ2-1	few	CASRYGTGLTYNEQFF	TGTGCCAGCAGATATGGGACAGGCCTTACCTACAATGAGCAGTTCTTC
TRBV4-2	-	TRBJ2-1	few	CASRVMGGGSYNEQFF	TGTGCCAGCAGGGTCATGGGGGGAGGCTCCTACAATGAGCAGTTCTTC
TRBV6-5	-	TRBJ2-7	-	CASSFDTQSSKQYF	TGTGCCAGCAGTTTCGACACCCAGAGTTCCAAGCAGTACTTC
TRBV7-2	-	TRBJ1-6	few	CASSFGQSSYNSPLHF	TGTGCCAGCAGCTTTGGACAGAGCTCCTATAATTCACCCCTCCACTTT
TRBV10-3	TRBD2	TRBJ2-1	-	CAISGLAGANEQFF	TGTGCCATCAGTGGGCTAGCGGGAGCCAATGAGCAGTTCTTC
TRBV29-1	-	TRBJ1-1	many	CSVEGATNTEAFF	TGCAGCGTTGAAGGGGCGACGAACACTGAAGCTTTCTTT
TRBV7-9	TRBD1	TRBJ2-1	few	CASSTLPGQGEQFF	TGTGCCAGCAGCACACTACCTGGACAGGGCGAGCAGTTCTTC
TRBV12-3/TRBV12-4	TRBD2	TRBJ2-7	few	CASSFSRLGLAYGSKDEQYF	TGTGCCAGCAGTTTCTCCAGGCTTGGACTAGCGTACGGTAGTAAAGACGAGCAGTACTTC
TRBV2	-	TRBJ2-1	few	CASSESVYFNEQFF	TGTGCCAGCAGTGAAAGTGTCTATTTTAATGAGCAGTTCTTC
TRBV12-3/TRBV12-4	-	TRBJ2-2	many	CASSLTGYTGELFF	TGTGCCAGCAGTTTAACGGGTTACACCGGGGAGCTGTTTTTT
TRBV20-1	TRBD1	TRBJ1-1	few	CSGTGQGVEAFF	TGCAGTGGGACAGGACAGGGGGTTGAAGCTTTCTTT
TRBV12-3/TRBV12-4	TRBD2	TRBJ2-1	many	CASSNQYSGGYQFF	TGTGCCAGCAGTAACCAATACAGCGGGGGCTATCAGTTCTTC
TRBV7-9	-	TRBJ1-1	many	CASSLGWGGERAFF	TGTGCCAGCAGCTTAGGATGGGGCGGGGAGAGAGCTTTCTTT
TRBV7-9	-	TRBJ2-3	-	CASSLSLDQGTQYF	TGTGCCAGCAGCCTATCATTGGATCAGGGGACGCAGTATTTT
TRBV9	-	TRBJ2-2	-	CASSVRGPDTGELFF	TGTGCCAGCAGCGTCCGGGGGCCGGACACCGGGGAGCTGTTTTTT
TRBV11-1	-	TRBJ2-1	many	CASSYGDEQFF	TGTGCCAGCAGCTACGGGGATGAGCAGTTCTTC
TRBV2	-	TRBJ2-7	few	CASNPQGLTDYEQYF	TGTGCCAGCAATCCCCAGGGTTTAACGGACTACGAGCAGTACTTC
TRBV5-1	-	TRBJ2-1	-	CASSLPGSEQFF	TGCGCCAGCAGTCTTCCGGGAAGTGAGCAGTTCTTC
TRBV27	TRBD1	TRBJ2-1	-	CASRPGTGGHYNEQFF	TGTGCCAGCAGACCAGGGACAGGGGGCCACTACAATGAGCAGTTCTTC
TRBV7-2	-	TRBJ2-1	many	CASSLVWGRGQFF	TGTGCCAGCAGCTTAGTTTGGGGGCGCGGGCAGTTCTTC
TRBV7-3	TRBD2	TRBJ2-1	-	CASSLIGLASGSKRNEQFF	TGTGCCAGCAGCTTAATCGGACTGGCTAGCGGGAGTAAGCGCAATGAGCAGTTCTTC
TRBV7-2	-	TRBJ2-3	few	CASSSAGTSTDTQYF	TGTGCCAGCAGCTCTGCCGGGACTAGCACAGATACGCAGTATTTT